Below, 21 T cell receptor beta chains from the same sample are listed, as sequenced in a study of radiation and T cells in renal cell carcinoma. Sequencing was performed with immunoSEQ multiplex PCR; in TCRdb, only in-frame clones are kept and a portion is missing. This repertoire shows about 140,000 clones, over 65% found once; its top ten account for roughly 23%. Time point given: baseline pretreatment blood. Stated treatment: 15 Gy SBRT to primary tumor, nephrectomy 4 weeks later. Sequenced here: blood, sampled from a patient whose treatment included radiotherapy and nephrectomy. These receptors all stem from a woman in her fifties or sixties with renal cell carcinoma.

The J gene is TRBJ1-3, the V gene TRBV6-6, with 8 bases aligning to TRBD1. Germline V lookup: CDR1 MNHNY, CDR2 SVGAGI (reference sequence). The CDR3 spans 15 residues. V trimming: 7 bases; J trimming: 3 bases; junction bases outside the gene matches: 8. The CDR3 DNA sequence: TGTGCCAGCACTACACAGGGGGTTATTGGAAACACCATATATTTT. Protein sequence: CASTTQGVIGNTIYF.

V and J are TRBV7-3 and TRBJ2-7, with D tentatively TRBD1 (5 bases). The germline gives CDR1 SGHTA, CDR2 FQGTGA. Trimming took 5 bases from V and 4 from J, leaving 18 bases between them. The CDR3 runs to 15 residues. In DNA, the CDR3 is TGTGCCAGCAGCCTCACTCGCCAGGGCAGTTACGAGCAGTACTTC. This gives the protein CASSLTRQGSYEQYF. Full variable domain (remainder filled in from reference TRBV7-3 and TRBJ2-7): GAGVSQTPSNKVTEKGKYVELRCDPISGHTALYWYRQSLGQGPEFLIYFQGTGAADDSGLPNDRFFAVRPEGSVSTLKIQRTERGDSAVYLCASSLTRQGSYEQYFGPGTRLTVT.

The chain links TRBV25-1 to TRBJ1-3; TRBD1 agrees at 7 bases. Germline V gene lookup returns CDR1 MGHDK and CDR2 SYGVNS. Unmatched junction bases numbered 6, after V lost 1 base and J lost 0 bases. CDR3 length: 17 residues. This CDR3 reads CASSESRGHYSGNTIYF. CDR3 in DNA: TGTGCCAGCAGTGAATCGAGGGGGCACTACTCTGGAAACACCATATATTTT.

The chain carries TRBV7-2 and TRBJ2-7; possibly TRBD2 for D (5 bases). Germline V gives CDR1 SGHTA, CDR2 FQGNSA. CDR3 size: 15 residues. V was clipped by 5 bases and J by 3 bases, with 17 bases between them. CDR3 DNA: TGTGCCAGCAGCCAGGACTCAGACTCGGGCTACGAGCAGTACTTC. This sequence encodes CASSQDSDSGYEQYF.

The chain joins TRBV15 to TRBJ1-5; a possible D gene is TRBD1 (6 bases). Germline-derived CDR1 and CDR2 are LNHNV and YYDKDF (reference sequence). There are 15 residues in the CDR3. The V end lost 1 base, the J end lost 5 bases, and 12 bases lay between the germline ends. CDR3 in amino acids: CATSRAGQGHQPQHF. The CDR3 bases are TGTGCCACCAGCAGAGCTGGGCAGGGGCATCAGCCCCAGCATTTT.

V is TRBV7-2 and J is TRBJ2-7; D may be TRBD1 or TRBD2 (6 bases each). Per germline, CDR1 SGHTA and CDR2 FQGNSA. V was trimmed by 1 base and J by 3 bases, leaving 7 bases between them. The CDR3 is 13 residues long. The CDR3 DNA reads TGTGCCAGCAGCTTAGAGGGGGGCTACGAGCAGTACTTC. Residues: CASSLEGGYEQYF.

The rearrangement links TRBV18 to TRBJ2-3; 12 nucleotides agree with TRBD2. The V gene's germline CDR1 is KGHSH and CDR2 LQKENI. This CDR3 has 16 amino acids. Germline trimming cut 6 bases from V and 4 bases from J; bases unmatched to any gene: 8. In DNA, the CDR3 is TGTGCCAGCTCCCGCGCTAGCGGGGGGGGTGCAGATACGCAGTATTTT. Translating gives CASSRASGGGADTQYF.

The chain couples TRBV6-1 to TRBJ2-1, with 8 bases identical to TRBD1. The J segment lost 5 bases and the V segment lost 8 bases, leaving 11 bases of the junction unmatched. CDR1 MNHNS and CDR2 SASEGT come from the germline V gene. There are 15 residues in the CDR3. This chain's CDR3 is CASRNPGQVNNEQFF. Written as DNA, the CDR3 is TGTGCCAGCCGAAATCCGGGACAGGTCAACAATGAGCAGTTCTTC.

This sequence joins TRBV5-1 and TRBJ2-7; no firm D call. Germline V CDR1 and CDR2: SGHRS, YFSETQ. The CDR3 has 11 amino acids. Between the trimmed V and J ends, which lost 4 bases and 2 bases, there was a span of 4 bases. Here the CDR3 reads CASSGTYEQYF. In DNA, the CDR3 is TGCGCCAGCAGCGGGACCTACGAGCAGTACTTC.

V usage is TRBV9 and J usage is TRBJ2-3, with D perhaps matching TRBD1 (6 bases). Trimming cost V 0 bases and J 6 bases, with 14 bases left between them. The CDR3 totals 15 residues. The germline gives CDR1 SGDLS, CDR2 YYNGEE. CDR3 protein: CASSVGNRALDTQYF. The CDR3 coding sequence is TGTGCCAGCAGCGTAGGAAACAGGGCTCTGGATACGCAGTATTTT.

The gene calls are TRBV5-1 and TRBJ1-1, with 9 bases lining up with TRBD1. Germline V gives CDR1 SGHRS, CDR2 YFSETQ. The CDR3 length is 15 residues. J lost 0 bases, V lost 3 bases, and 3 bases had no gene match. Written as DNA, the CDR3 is TGCGCCAGCAGCTCACAGGGGGCTTTGAACACTGAAGCTTTCTTT. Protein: CASSSQGALNTEAFF. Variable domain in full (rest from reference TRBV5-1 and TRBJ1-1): KAGVTQTPRYLIKTRGQQVTLSCSPISGHRSVSWYQQTPGQGLQFLFEYFSETQRNKGNFPGRFSGRQFSNSRSEMNVSTLELGDSALYLCASSSQGALNTEAFFGQGTRLTVV.

The CDR3 DNA sequence: TGTGCCAGCAGCAAAGCGGGGCCAGACGTAGGATGGAGCAATCAGCCCCAGCATTTT. This encodes CASSKAGPDVGWSNQPQHF. This chain links TRBV21-1 with TRBJ1-5; TRBD1 is the table's D call, not checked against the DNA. TRBV21-1 is tagged as a pseudogene. There are 19 residues in the CDR3.

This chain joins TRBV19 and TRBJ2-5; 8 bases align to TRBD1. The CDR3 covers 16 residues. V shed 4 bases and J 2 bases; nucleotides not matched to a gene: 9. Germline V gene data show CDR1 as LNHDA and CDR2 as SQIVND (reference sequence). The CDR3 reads CASSTLGDRGQETQYF. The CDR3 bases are TGTGCCAGTAGTACCCTAGGAGACAGGGGTCAAGAGACCCAGTACTTC.

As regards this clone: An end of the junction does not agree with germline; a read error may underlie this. CDR3 in DNA: TGTGCCAGCACCTTAAGGCCAGGGGAGGACACCGGGGAGCTGTTTTTT. Translated: CASTLRPGEDTGELFF. This rearrangement joins TRBV7-8 to TRBJ2-2; perhaps D is TRBD1 or TRBD2 (6 bases each). Germline CDR1 reads SGHVS; CDR2 reads FQNEAQ. CDR3 length: 16 amino acids.

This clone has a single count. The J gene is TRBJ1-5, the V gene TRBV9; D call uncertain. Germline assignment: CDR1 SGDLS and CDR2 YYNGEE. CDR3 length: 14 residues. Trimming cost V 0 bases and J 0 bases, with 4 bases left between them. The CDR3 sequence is CASSVAASNQPQHF. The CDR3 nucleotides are TGTGCCAGCAGCGTAGCGGCTAGCAATCAGCCCCAGCATTTT.

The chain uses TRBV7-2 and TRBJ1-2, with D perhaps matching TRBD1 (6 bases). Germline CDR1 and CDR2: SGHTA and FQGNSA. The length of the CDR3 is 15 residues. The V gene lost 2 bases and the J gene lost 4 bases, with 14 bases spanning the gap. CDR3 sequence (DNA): TGTGCCAGCAGCTTAACGACAGGCGGGTCCTATGGCTACACCTTC. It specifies CASSLTTGGSYGYTF.

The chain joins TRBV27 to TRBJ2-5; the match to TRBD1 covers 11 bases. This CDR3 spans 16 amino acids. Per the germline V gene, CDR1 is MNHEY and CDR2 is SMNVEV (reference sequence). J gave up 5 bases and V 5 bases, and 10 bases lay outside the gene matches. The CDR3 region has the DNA TGTGCCAGCAGTCCCCTAGGACAGGGGGCGGGCGAGACCCAGTACTTC. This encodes CASSPLGQGAGETQYF.

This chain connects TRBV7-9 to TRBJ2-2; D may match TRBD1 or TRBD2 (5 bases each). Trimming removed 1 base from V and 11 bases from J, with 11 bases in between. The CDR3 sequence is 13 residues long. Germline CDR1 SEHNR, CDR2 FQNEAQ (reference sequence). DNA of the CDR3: TGTGCCAGCAGCTTAGATCTGGGACCTGAGCTGTTTTTT. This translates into CASSLDLGPELFF.

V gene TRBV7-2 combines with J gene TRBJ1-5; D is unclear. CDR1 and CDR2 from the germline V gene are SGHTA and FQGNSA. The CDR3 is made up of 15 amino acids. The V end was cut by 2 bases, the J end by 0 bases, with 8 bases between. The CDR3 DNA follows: TGTGCCAGCAGCTTATTGTCAGTTAGCAATCAGCCCCAGCATTTT. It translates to CASSLLSVSNQPQHF.

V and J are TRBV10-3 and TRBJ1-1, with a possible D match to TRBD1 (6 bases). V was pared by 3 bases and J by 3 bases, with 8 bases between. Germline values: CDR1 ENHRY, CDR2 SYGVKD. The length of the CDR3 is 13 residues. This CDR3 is CAISDRGHTEAFF. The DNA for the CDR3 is TGTGCCATCAGTGATCGGGGGCACACTGAAGCTTTCTTT.

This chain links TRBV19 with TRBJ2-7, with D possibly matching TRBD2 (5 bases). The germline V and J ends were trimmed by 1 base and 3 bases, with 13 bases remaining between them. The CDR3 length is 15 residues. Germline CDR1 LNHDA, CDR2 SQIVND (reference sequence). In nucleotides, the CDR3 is TGTGCCAGTAGTATAGTGGCCAGCGGAGTCTACGAGCAGTACTTC. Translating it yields CASSIVASGVYEQYF.